One and the same sample provided the 14 T cell receptor beta chains below, sequenced in a study of cytomegalovirus exposure and HLA in healthy donors. This PCR relied on a set of 60 Vbeta primers and 13 Jbeta primers. Repertoires were generated with immunoSEQ multiplex PCR, while TCRdb's copy carries only in-frame clones and drops some. The data contain 110,000 to 150,000 clones, roughly 77% of them singletons. What was sequenced was PBMCs. These receptors originate from a man younger than 45 in good health and CMV-seronegative.

V gene TRBV5-1 combines with J gene TRBJ2-5; TRBD2 matches 12 bases. J lost 2 bases, V lost 4 bases, and 9 bases had no gene match. The CDR3 loop spans 17 amino acids. Germline V CDR1 and CDR2: SGHRS, YFSETQ. CDR3 residues: CASSPGLAGLLQETQYF. The CDR3 nucleotides read TGCGCCAGCAGCCCGGGACTAGCGGGCTTACTTCAAGAGACCCAGTACTTC.

V usage is TRBV5-1 and J usage is TRBJ2-3; TRBD2 agrees at 15 bases. V trimming: 4 bases; J trimming: 3 bases; junction bases outside the gene matches: 12. CDR3 length: 19 amino acids. Germline loops: CDR1 SGHRS, CDR2 YFSETQ. CDR3 sequence reads: CASSLGLAGGPSRTDTQYF. In nucleotides, the CDR3 is TGCGCCAGCAGCCTAGGACTAGCGGGAGGGCCCTCGAGAACAGATACGCAGTATTTT.

The chain uses TRBV30 and TRBJ1-1; the D is unclear. Deletions cut 3 bases from V and 11 bases from J, with 16 bases between. CDR1 GTSNPN and CDR2 SVGIG come from the germline V gene (reference sequence). The CDR3 has 12 amino acids. The CDR3 loop reads CAWRPGRRGAFF. The CDR3, as DNA: TGTGCCTGGAGGCCGGGCCGACGAGGGGCTTTCTTT.

The chain joins TRBV28 to TRBJ2-1; 12 bases are shared with TRBD2. This CDR3 has 17 residues. J gave up 3 bases and V 6 bases, and 9 bases lay outside the gene matches. The V gene's germline CDR1 is MDHEN and CDR2 SYDVKM. The CDR3 protein is CASSSGLAGKHYNEQFF. The CDR3 nucleotides read TGTGCCAGCAGCTCTGGACTAGCGGGGAAACACTACAATGAGCAGTTCTTC.

The chain employs TRBV9 and TRBJ2-2, with TRBD1 matching 8 bases. J was trimmed by 15 bases and V by 5 bases; bases with no gene match: 6. CDR1 is SGDLS, CDR2 YYNGEE, per germline. CDR3 length: 11 residues. CDR3 loop: CASSRQGSVFF. As DNA, the CDR3 is TGTGCCAGCAGTCGACAGGGGTCGGTGTTTTTT.

V usage is TRBV11-3 and J usage is TRBJ2-3, with D possibly being TRBD2 (6 bases). Germline V gene lookup returns CDR1 SGHNT and CDR2 YENEEA. This CDR3 is built from 12 residues. V was clipped by 4 bases and J by 10 bases, with 12 bases between them. DNA of the CDR3: TGTGCCAGCAGCTCTCGATCGGGGGCGCAGTATTTT. This translates into CASSSRSGAQYF.

V gene TRBV10-3 combines with J gene TRBJ1-3; D perhaps matches TRBD1 (6 bases). Deletions cut 2 bases from V and 9 bases from J, with 17 bases between. CDR3 length: 15 residues. CDR1 ENHRY and CDR2 SYGVKD come from the germline V gene. Written as DNA, the CDR3 is TGTGCCATCAGTGAGCGGGGGGCAGGCGGGCTCACCATATATTTT. This sequence encodes CAISERGAGGLTIYF.

The J gene is TRBJ2-7, the V gene TRBV5-4, with D perhaps TRBD2 (5 bases). Germline V gene sequence: CDR1 SGHNT, CDR2 YYREEE (reference sequence). This CDR3 spans 14 amino acids. The ends were cut back, 0 bases at V and 3 bases at J, with 10 bases in the middle. This chain's CDR3 is CASSLGIRDYEQYF. The CDR3 DNA reads TGTGCCAGCAGCTTGGGGATTCGGGACTACGAGCAGTACTTC. Using reference TRBV5-4 and TRBJ2-7 for the parts outside the CDR3, the full variable domain is ETGVTQSPTHLIKTRGQQVTLRCSSQSGHNTVSWYQQALGQGPQFIFQYYREEENGRGNFPPRFSGLQFPNYSSELNVNALELDDSALYLCASSLGIRDYEQYFGPGTRLTVT.

This clone was seen a handful of times. V and J are TRBV2 and TRBJ1-1, with 8 bases that match TRBD1. The trim removed 7 bases at V and 1 base at J, leaving 5 bases unmatched. The CDR3 consists of 14 residues. CDR1 and CDR2 from the germline V gene are SNHLY and FYNNEI. In DNA form, the CDR3 reads TGTGCCAGCACTCGACAGGGGCGGAACACTGAAGCTTTCTTT. Translating gives CASTRQGRNTEAFF.

This sequence joins TRBV2 and TRBJ2-7; 7 bases map to TRBD1. The trim removed 4 bases at V and 5 bases at J, leaving 8 bases unmatched. This CDR3 is built from 14 residues. The germline gives CDR1 SNHLY, CDR2 FYNNEI. CDR3 amino acids: CASSAWTGGNEQYF. The CDR3 DNA reads as TGTGCCAGCAGTGCTTGGACAGGCGGAAACGAGCAGTACTTC.

The rearrangement links TRBV7-8 to TRBJ2-7; D possibly corresponds to TRBD2 (6 bases). The CDR3 runs to 13 residues. With 5 bases removed from V and 7 bases from J, the gap between germline ends came to 15 bases. Germline CDR1 is SGHVS and CDR2 is FQNEAQ. CDR3 coding DNA: TGTGCCAGCAGCACCCATCGGGCGGGGGAGCAGTACTTC. Translation: CASSTHRAGEQYF.

The chain combines TRBV7-9 with TRBJ1-1; 8 bases map to TRBD1. The CDR3 is 15 residues long. V trimming: 5 bases; J trimming: 4 bases; junction bases outside the gene matches: 9. Germline CDR1 is SEHNR and CDR2 is FQNEAQ (reference sequence). The DNA for the CDR3 is TGTGCCAGCAGCCCGAGGACAGGGAGCTTCACTGAAGCTTTCTTT. This translates into CASSPRTGSFTEAFF.

The rearrangement joins TRBV7-9 to TRBJ2-1, with no clear D. Germline V gives CDR1 SEHNR, CDR2 FQNEAQ (reference sequence). The CDR3 is 13 residues long. Trimming took 2 bases from V and 5 from J, leaving 7 bases between them. The CDR3 nucleotides are TGTGCCAGCAGCTTATTGTATGACAATGAGCAGTTCTTC. Protein sequence: CASSLLYDNEQFF. Full variable domain (rest looked up from reference TRBV7-9 and TRBJ2-1): DTGVSQNPRHKITKRGQNVTFRCDPISEHNRLYWYRQTLGQGPEFLTYFQNEAQLEKSRLLSDRFSAERPKGSFSTLEIQRTEQGDSAMYLCASSLLYDNEQFFGPGTRLTVL.

This clone was seen more than once but under ten times. The chain joins TRBV2 to TRBJ2-7; TRBD2 might be the D (6 bases). Germline values: CDR1 SNHLY, CDR2 FYNNEI. The CDR3 contains 14 residues. V was pared by 6 bases and J by 1 base, with 13 bases between. The CDR3 DNA reads as TGTGCCAGCAGCGTAATTGGGGGGTCCTACGAGCAGTACTTC. It encodes CASSVIGGSYEQYF.